The clone carrying this T cell receptor (beta chain) was recorded many times. V lost 5 bases to trimming and J lost 5 bases, with 6 bases between them. CDR3 size: 10 residues. The germline V gene has CDR1 SQVTM and CDR2 ANQGSEA. The data stem from a study of tumor and adjacent non-tumor tissue in lung cancer. Study background: About 4.17 million productive TCRbeta reads were obtained per sample on average.

The template was RNA from unsorted bulk tissue. Chemotherapy-naive patients with new lung cancer underwent thoracic surgery in China, August–late 2014. Three rounds of nested PCR, following a modified ARM-PCR protocol, produced the TCRbeta library. TCRdb recomputed calls from the multiplex PCR reads with MiXCR, one row per CDR3 protein. Here the sample spans approximately 130,000 distinct CDR3 sequences, over 65% being singletons. The material sequenced was lung tumor tissue. The J gene is TRBJ2-5, the V gene TRBV29-1; D unclear. The clonotype originates from a young man with non-small cell lung cancer. This chain's CDR3 is CSVMWETQYF. CDR3 bases: TGCAGCGTTATGTGGGAGACCCAGTACTTC.